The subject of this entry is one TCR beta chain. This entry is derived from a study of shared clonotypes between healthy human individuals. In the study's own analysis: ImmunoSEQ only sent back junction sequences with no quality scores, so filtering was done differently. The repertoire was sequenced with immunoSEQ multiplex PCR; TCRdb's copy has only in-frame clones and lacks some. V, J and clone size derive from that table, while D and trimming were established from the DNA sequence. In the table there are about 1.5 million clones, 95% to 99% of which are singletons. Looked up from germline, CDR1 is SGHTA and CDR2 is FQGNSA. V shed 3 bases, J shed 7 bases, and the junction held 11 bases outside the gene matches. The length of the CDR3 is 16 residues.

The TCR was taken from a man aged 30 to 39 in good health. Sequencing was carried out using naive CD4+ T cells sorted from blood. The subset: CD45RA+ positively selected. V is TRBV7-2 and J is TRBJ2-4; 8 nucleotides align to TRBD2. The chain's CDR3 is CASSFGGGAGMNIQYF. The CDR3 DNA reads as TGTGCCAGCAGCTTCGGGGGGGGCGCCGGGATGAACATTCAGTACTTC.